The clone carrying this T cell receptor (beta chain) was seen a handful of times. Antigen unknown. This specimen belongs to a study of response to subunit inactivated influenza vaccine. General study points: Authors suggested that a seasonal influenza vaccination recruits few new T cells each time.

From the RT-PCR reads, TCRdb called clonotypes with MiXCR, one entry per CDR3 protein. The table shows about 830,000 distinct CDR3 sequences, with around 20% occurring only once. V was pared by 5 bases and J by 0 bases, with 6 bases of the junction left unmatched. CDR3 length: 15 amino acids. Germline V gene sequence: CDR1 SGHVS, CDR2 FQNEAQ. The chain links TRBV7-8 to TRBJ2-5; 7 bases match TRBD1. The receptor was derived from a man aged 45-65 years who received an inactivated influenza vaccine. Here the sequenced sample was PBMCs from blood, taken roughly 5 days after vaccination. The CDR3 DNA sequence: TGTGCCAGCAGCGCCGAGACAGGGAACCAAGAGACCCAGTACTTC. Protein sequence: CASSAETGNQETQYF.